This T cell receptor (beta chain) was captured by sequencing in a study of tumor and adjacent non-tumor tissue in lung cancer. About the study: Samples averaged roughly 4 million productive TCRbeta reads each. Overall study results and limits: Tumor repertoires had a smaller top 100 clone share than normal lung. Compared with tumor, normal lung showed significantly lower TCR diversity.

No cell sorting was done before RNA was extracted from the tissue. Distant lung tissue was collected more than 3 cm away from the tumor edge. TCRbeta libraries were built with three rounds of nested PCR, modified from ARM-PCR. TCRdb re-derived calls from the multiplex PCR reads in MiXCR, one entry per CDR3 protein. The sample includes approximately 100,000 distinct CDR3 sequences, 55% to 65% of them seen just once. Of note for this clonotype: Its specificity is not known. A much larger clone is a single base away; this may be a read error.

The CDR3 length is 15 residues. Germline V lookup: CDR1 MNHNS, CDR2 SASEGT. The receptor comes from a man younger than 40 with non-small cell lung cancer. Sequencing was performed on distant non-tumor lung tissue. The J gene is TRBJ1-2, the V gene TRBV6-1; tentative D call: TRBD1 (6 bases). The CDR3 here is CANSEFGGRINGYTF. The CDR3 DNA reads TGTGCCAACAGTGAATTTGGGGGGCGGATTAATGGCTACACCTTC.